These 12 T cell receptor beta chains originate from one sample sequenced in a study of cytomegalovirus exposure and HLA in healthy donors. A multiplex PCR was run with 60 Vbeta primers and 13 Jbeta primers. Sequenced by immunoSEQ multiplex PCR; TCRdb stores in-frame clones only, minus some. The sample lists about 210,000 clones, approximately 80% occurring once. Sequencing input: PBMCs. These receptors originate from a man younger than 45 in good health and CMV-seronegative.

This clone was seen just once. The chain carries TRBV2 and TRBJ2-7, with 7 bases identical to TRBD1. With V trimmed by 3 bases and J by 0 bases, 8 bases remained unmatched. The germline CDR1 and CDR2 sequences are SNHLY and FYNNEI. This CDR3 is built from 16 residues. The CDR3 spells CASSESTGLYSYEQYF. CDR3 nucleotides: TGTGCCAGCAGTGAGTCGACAGGGCTGTACTCCTACGAGCAGTACTTC.

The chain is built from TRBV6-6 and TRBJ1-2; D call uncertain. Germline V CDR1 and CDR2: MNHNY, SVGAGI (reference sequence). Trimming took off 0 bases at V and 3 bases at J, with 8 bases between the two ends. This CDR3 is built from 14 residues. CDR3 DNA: TGTGCCAGCAGTTACTCGTTAACAGACTATGGCTACACCTTC. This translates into CASSYSLTDYGYTF.

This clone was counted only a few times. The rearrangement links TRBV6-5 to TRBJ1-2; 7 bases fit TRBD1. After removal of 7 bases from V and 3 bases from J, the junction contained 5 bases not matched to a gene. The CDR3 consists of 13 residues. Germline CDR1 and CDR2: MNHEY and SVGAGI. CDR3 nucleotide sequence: TGTGCCAGCACTAGGGGACAGTACTATGGCTACACCTTC. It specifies CASTRGQYYGYTF.

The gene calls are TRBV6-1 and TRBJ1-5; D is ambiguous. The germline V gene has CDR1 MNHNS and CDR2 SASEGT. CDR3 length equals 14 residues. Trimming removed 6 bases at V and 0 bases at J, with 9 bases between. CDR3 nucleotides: TGTGCCAGCAGCGAGGCGGGTAGCAATCAGCCCCAGCATTTT. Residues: CASSEAGSNQPQHF.

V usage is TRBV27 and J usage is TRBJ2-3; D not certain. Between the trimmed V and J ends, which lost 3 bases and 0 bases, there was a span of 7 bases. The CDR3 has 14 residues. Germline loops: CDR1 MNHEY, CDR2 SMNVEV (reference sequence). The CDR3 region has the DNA TGTGCCAGCAGTTTGGTCAGGAGCACAGATACGCAGTATTTT. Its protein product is CASSLVRSTDTQYF.

The CDR3 DNA is TGTGCCAGCAGCTTGGCACAGGGGGCGATCAACGAGCAGTACTTC. As protein: CASSLAQGAINEQYF. The genes are TRBV5-4 and TRBJ2-7; TRBD1 matches 9 bases. Looked up from germline, CDR1 is SGHNT and CDR2 is YYREEE (reference sequence). The trim removed 0 bases at V and 5 bases at J, leaving 6 bases unmatched. This CDR3 contains 15 residues.

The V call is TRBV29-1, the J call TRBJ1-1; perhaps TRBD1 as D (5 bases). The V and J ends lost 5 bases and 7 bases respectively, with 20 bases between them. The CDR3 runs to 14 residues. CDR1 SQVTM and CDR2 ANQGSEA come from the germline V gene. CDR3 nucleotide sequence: TGCAGCGTTATTCGATCGCGGCCGGGGGTTGAAGCTTTCTTT. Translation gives CSVIRSRPGVEAFF.

The CDR3 bases are TGTGCCAGCAGCCCCTTTAGCGGGGGGGTAACGAACACCGGGGAGCTGTTTTTT. Residues: CASSPFSGGVTNTGELFF. The chain carries TRBV4-2 and TRBJ2-2; 11 bases match TRBD2. The V segment lost 4 bases and the J segment 0 bases; nucleotides outside the gene matches: 7. This CDR3 is built from 18 residues. Germline V gives CDR1 LGHNA, CDR2 YNFKEQ.

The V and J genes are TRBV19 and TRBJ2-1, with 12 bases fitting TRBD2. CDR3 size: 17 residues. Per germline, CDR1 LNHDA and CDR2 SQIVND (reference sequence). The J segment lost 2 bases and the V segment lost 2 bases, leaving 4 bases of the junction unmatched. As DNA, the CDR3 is TGTGCCAGTAGTATACTAGCGGGGGGGCTTACCTACAATGAGCAGTTCTTC. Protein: CASSILAGGLTYNEQFF.

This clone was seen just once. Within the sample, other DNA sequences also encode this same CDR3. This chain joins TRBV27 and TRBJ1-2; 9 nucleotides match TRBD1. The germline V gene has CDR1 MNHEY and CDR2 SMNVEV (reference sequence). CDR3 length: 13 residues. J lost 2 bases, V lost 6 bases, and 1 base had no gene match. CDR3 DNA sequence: TGTGCCAGCAGGACAGGGGGAAACTATGGCTACACCTTC. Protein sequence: CASRTGGNYGYTF.

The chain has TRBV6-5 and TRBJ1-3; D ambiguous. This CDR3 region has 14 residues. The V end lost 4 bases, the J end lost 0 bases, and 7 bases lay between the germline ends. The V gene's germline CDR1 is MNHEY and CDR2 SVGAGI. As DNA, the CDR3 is TGTGCCAGCAGTTTAGCTGGCTCTGGAAACACCATATATTTT. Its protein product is CASSLAGSGNTIYF.

The chain's CDR3 is CASSRGGQGGYEQYF. CDR3 coding DNA: TGTGCCAGCAGCAGGGGGGGGCAGGGAGGGTACGAGCAGTACTTC. This chain links TRBV7-9 with TRBJ2-7; D may be TRBD2 (7 bases). From germline, CDR1 is SEHNR and CDR2 FQNEAQ (reference sequence). This CDR3 contains 15 residues. Between the trimmed V and J ends, which lost 5 bases and 4 bases, there was a span of 18 bases.